A selection of T cell receptor beta chains follows, all from one sample in a study of blood T cells in healthy people across ages. TCRdb re-analysed the 5' RACE reads in MiXCR, keeping a single row per CDR3 protein. The table has 1.2 million to 1.5 million distinct CDR3 sequences, 42% seen once. The source material was blood. The receptors derive from a woman aged 18-30 years in good health. Both conserved end residues are part of each CDR3. The D gene is left open where the match is weak. A row's size may be missing; if present it is once, few, many or a size class.

d_call,j_call,clone_size,v_call,cdr3_nt,cdr3_aa
.,TRBJ2-7,.,TRBV30,TGTGCCGGTCGGGACTTGGGTTCCGAGCAGTACTTC,CAGRDLGSEQYF
.,TRBJ2-1,.,TRBV6-1,TGTGCCAGCACTCTCGGACCTTTCAACAATGAGCAGTTCTTC,CASTLGPFNNEQFF
.,TRBJ2-7,.,TRBV28,TGTGCCAGCAGTTCATCAGGACCGGGACACTACGAGCAGTACTTC,CASSSSGPGHYEQYF
TRBD1,TRBJ1-2,few,TRBV4-1,TGCGCCAGCAGCAGCCGGGACAGCGCAAACTATGGCTACACCTTC,CASSSRDSANYGYTF
TRBD2,TRBJ2-5,.,TRBV30,TGTGCCGTGGGACTAGCGGGAGGTGTTGGAGAGACCCAGTACTTC,CAVGLAGGVGETQYF
.,TRBJ2-1,few,TRBV24-1,TGTGCCACCAGTGATCCCGAGACTGACCTCTCCTACAATGAGCAGTTCTTC,CATSDPETDLSYNEQFF
TRBD2,TRBJ2-1,.,TRBV28,TGTGCCAGCAGTTTGGCTAGCGGGGCGAATGAGCAGTTCTTC,CASSLASGANEQFF
.,TRBJ1-2,.,TRBV3-1,TGTGCCAGCAGCCCCACCCCACACACACAGGGTTTCGTCTATGGCTACACCTTC,CASSPTPHTQGFVYGYTF
.,TRBJ1-1,.,TRBV28,TGTGCCAGCAGTTTTACTTTAGACACTGAAGCTTTCTTT,CASSFTLDTEAFF
TRBD2,TRBJ2-3,.,TRBV20-1,TGCAGTGCTAGAGCCGCTAGCGGGAAGACAGATACGCAGTATTTT,CSARAASGKTDTQYF
.,TRBJ2-7,.,TRBV10-2,TGCGCCAGCAGTGAGTCAGGGGAGTGGTTCCACGAGCAGTACTTC,CASSESGEWFHEQYF
TRBD1,TRBJ2-1,.,TRBV6-1,TGTGCCAGCCATCGACAGGGCGATGAGCAGTTCTTC,CASHRQGDEQFF
.,TRBJ2-5,few,TRBV6-1,TGTGCCAGCAGGAACCAGTCGGCTAGCAGAAGCCAAGAGACCCAGTACTTC,CASRNQSASRSQETQYF
TRBD1,TRBJ1-2,.,TRBV27,TGTGCCAGCAGTCTCCGCCGGACAGGGGAGTATGGCTACACCTTC,CASSLRRTGEYGYTF
TRBD1,TRBJ1-1,.,TRBV6-5,TGTGCCAGCAGTTGCTCGGCAGGGGGTGAAGCTTTCTTT,CASSCSAGGEAFF
TRBD2,TRBJ2-4,.,TRBV9,TGTGCCAGCAGCGCATCACGGACTAGCGGGGGAAACGCCGTAGCCAAAAACATTCAGTACTTC,CASSASRTSGGNAVAKNIQYF
.,TRBJ1-1,.,TRBV12-3/TRBV12-4,TGTGCCAGCAGTCACCCAACACGGAACACTGAAGCTTTCTTT,CASSHPTRNTEAFF
.,TRBJ2-5,few,TRBV6-1,TGTGCCAGCCCTAAGACAGGAGCATACCAAGAGACCCAGTACTTC,CASPKTGAYQETQYF
.,TRBJ2-7,.,TRBV9,TGTGCCAGCAGCGTAGAGGCGACGGCGGCCTACGAGCAGTACTTC,CASSVEATAAYEQYF
.,TRBJ2-7,.,TRBV6-6,TGTGCCAGCAGTCCCAGAGTCTCCTACAATGAGCAGTACTTC,CASSPRVSYNEQYF
.,TRBJ1-5,few,TRBV27,TGTGCCAGCAGTTTTTTAGGGGGAGATCAGCCCCAGCATTTT,CASSFLGGDQPQHF
TRBD2,TRBJ2-7,once,TRBV20-1,TGCAGTAGCGGCCGCGGGGGGGGTGAGCAGTACTTC,CSSGRGGGEQYF
.,TRBJ1-2,few,TRBV13,TGTGCCAGCAGCTTATACAGGGCAGTCGGCTACACCTTC,CASSLYRAVGYTF
TRBD2,TRBJ2-7,.,TRBV28,TGTGCCAGCAGACAGCGGGGGACCAATTACGAGCAGTACTTC,CASRQRGTNYEQYF
.,TRBJ2-3,.,TRBV6-5,TGTGCCAGCTGCTTCGCGGGACAGCTAGACACAGATACGCAGTATTTT,CASCFAGQLDTDTQYF
TRBD1,TRBJ2-3,few,TRBV7-9,TGTGCCAGCAGCTTGGGGACAGGACACACAGATACGCAGTATTTT,CASSLGTGHTDTQYF
TRBD1,TRBJ1-2,.,TRBV4-1,TGCGCCAGCAGCCCCCATGACAGGGGAGACTATGGCTACACCTTC,CASSPHDRGDYGYTF
TRBD2,TRBJ2-3,.,TRBV12-3/TRBV12-4,TGTGCCAGCAGTCCCGTAACGGGGGGATTGAATACGCAGTATTTT,CASSPVTGGLNTQYF
.,TRBJ1-1,once,TRBV12-5,TGTGCTAGTGGTTTGGCCCCGACAGATCTTACTGAAGCTTTCTTT,CASGLAPTDLTEAFF
.,TRBJ1-4,.,TRBV4-1,TGCGCCAGCAGCCAAAGCGATGGGGTTGGGGAAAAACTGTTTTTT,CASSQSDGVGEKLFF
.,TRBJ1-5,few,TRBV10-3,TGTGCCACTCGGGACGGCAATCAGCCCCAGCATTTT,CATRDGNQPQHF
.,TRBJ2-5,.,TRBV6-6,TGTGCCAGCAGGGGGACTGCCACAACGGGGGAGACCCAGTACTTC,CASRGTATTGETQYF
.,TRBJ2-1,.,TRBV11-2,TGTGCCAGCAGCCCCGTCAATAAGCAGTTCTTC,CASSPVNKQFF
TRBD1,TRBJ1-2,.,TRBV15,TGTGCCACCAGCGAAACCGGGACAGGGAATGGCTACACCTTC,CATSETGTGNGYTF
TRBD2,TRBJ2-7,few,TRBV4-1,TGCGCCAGCAGCCCCTACTCGACTAGCGGGAGCTACGAGCAGTACTTC,CASSPYSTSGSYEQYF
.,TRBJ1-5,many,TRBV5-1,TGCGCCAGCAGCTTGCTAGGGACTCCCGGCGAGCCCCAGCATTTT,CASSLLGTPGEPQHF
TRBD1,TRBJ1-1,few,TRBV15,TGTGCCACCAAGAGGGGACAGCTTAACACTGAAGCTTTCTTT,CATKRGQLNTEAFF
.,TRBJ2-6,few,TRBV12-3/TRBV12-4,TGTGCCAGCAGTTTTAGGGGCGCTGGGGCCAACGTCCTGACTTTC,CASSFRGAGANVLTF
TRBD2,TRBJ2-7,few,TRBV20-1,TGCAGTACCGGGACTACCTACGAGCAGTACTTC,CSTGTTYEQYF
.,TRBJ1-2,few,TRBV20-1,TGCAGTGCTAGGGGCCCTAACTATGGCTACACCTTC,CSARGPNYGYTF
TRBD1,TRBJ1-4,.,TRBV7-9,TGTGCCTCGGCCCGGGACAGCTCTAATGAAAAACTGTTTTTT,CASARDSSNEKLFF
.,TRBJ2-7,.,TRBV4-1,TGCGCCAGCAGCCAAGAATCGGGTGCCTACGAGCAGTACTTC,CASSQESGAYEQYF
.,TRBJ2-6,.,TRBV2,TGTGCCAGCACTAGACTGTCCTCTGGGGCCAACGTCCTGACTTTC,CASTRLSSGANVLTF
.,TRBJ2-3,few,TRBV6-1,TGTGCCAGCAGTGAATATACAGGCACAGATACGCAGTATTTT,CASSEYTGTDTQYF
.,TRBJ2-1,few,TRBV24-1,TGTGCCGCCAGGGGAGGGGGGCGGAATGAGCAGTTCTTC,CAARGGGRNEQFF
TRBD1,TRBJ1-5,few,TRBV7-9,TGTGCCAGCAGCTTAGTAAGGACAGGGTTCGATCAGCCCCAGCATTTT,CASSLVRTGFDQPQHF
TRBD1,TRBJ2-7,.,TRBV7-6,TGTGCCAGCAGCTTATTTCACCCAGGACAGGAGGTCTACGAGCAGTACTTC,CASSLFHPGQEVYEQYF
.,TRBJ2-6,.,TRBV14,TGTGCCAGCAGCCGCCGGGACCTTTACTCTGGGGCCAACGTCCTGACTTTC,CASSRRDLYSGANVLTF